One and the same sample provided the 31 T cell receptor beta chains below, sequenced in a study of a mutant IDH1 vaccine in newly diagnosed glioma. TCRdb's table, derived via immunoSEQ multiplex PCR, lists solely in-frame clones and lacks some. Of 15,000 to 20,000 clones in the sample, 80% were seen once. Described time point: baseline, week 1 (first vaccination visit). Treatment given: pre-vaccination baseline after standard-of-care therapy. The material was PBMCs, obtained from a glioma patient treated with radiotherapy, temozolomide or both. These receptors all stem from a man aged 40-49 years with glioma.

V and J are TRBV7-8 and TRBJ1-1; 7 nucleotides line up with TRBD1. The V segment lost 1 base and the J segment 1 base; nucleotides outside the gene matches: 0. Germline loops: CDR1 SGHVS, CDR2 FQNEAQ. The CDR3 spans 14 residues. The CDR3: CASSLDRGNTEAFF. For the CDR3, the DNA is TGTGCCAGCAGCTTAGACAGGGGGAACACTGAAGCTTTCTTT. Based on the CDR3 plus reference TRBV7-8 and TRBJ1-1, the full variable domain is GAGVSQSPRYKVAKRGQDVALRCDPISGHVSLFWYQQALGQGPEFLTYFQNEAQLDKSGLPSDRFFAERPEGSVSTLKIQRTQQEDSAVYLCASSLDRGNTEAFFGQGTRLTVV.

The chain carries TRBV29-1 and TRBJ2-3; tentatively, D is TRBD2 (5 bases). V lost 5 bases to trimming and J lost 2 bases, with 11 bases between them. CDR1 is SQVTM, CDR2 ANQGSEA, per germline. This CDR3 is 13 amino acids long. Here the CDR3 DNA reads TGCAGCGTTACCCGGGGAGCCACAGATACGCAGTATTTT. Protein: CSVTRGATDTQYF.

This chain connects TRBV6-5 to TRBJ2-5, with 7 bases fitting TRBD1. V lost 6 bases, J lost 7 bases, and 8 bases stayed unmatched. This CDR3 is 13 amino acids long. Germline V gene data show CDR1 as MNHEY and CDR2 as SVGAGI. CDR3 DNA: TGTGCCAGCAGGCAGAGGGGGCAGGGGACCCAGTACTTC. This codes for CASRQRGQGTQYF.

J is TRBJ2-3 and V is TRBV19, with 8 bases identical to TRBD2. Germline-derived CDR1 and CDR2 are LNHDA and SQIVND (reference sequence). V lost 2 bases and J lost 7; bases outside the gene matches: 8. This CDR3 is built from 15 residues. CDR3 sequence (DNA): TGTGCCAGTAGTATATTTGTAGCGGGAACGAATACGCAGTATTTT. Its protein product is CASSIFVAGTNTQYF. The full variable domain, completed using reference TRBV19 and TRBJ2-3, is DGGITQSPKYLFRKEGQNVTLSCEQNLNHDAMYWYRQDPGQGLRLIYYSQIVNDFQKGDIAEGYSVSREKKESFPLTVTSAQKNPTAFYLCASSIFVAGTNTQYFGPGTRLTVL.

The rearrangement links TRBV7-2 to TRBJ1-1; D is undetermined. This CDR3 spans 13 amino acids. Germline CDR1 reads SGHTA; CDR2 reads FQGNSA. V was shortened by 3 bases and J by 6 bases, with 11 bases between the two germline ends. The CDR3 nucleotides are TGTGCCAGCAGCTTGGGAGGGAGCGCTGAAGCTTTCTTT. The encoded protein is CASSLGGSAEAFF.

The rearrangement uses TRBV5-1 and TRBJ1-1, with D possibly TRBD1 on 6 matching bases. The germline V gene encodes CDR1 SGHRS and CDR2 YFSETQ. The CDR3 is 13 amino acids. V was trimmed by 2 bases and J by 5 bases, leaving 10 bases between them. The CDR3 loop reads CASSLQGFTEAFF. CDR3 sequence (DNA): TGCGCCAGCAGCTTACAGGGTTTTACTGAAGCTTTCTTT.

This rearrangement joins TRBV6-6 to TRBJ1-5; D gene unclear. The CDR3 has 12 residues. Germline V gives CDR1 MNHNY, CDR2 SVGAGI (reference sequence). Trimming took off 5 bases at V and 5 bases at J, with 7 bases between the two ends. This CDR3 is CASSPNDQPQHF. CDR3 DNA sequence: TGTGCCAGCAGTCCTAACGATCAGCCCCAGCATTTT.

The V and J genes are TRBV6-1 and TRBJ1-3; 7 nucleotides match TRBD1. Germline V gene lookup returns CDR1 MNHNS and CDR2 SASEGT. The CDR3 is 14 amino acids. V dropped 9 bases and J dropped 2; count of bases not matched to a gene: 7. The CDR3 DNA is TGTGCCAGTGGTTCAGGGGGAACTGGAAACACCATATATTTT. It codes for CASGSGGTGNTIYF.

The rearrangement links TRBV27 to TRBJ1-3, with 7 bases identical to TRBD1. J lost 4 bases, V lost 3 bases, and 0 bases had no gene match. Germline CDR1 and CDR2: MNHEY and SMNVEV (reference sequence). This CDR3 contains 13 residues. CDR3 nucleotide sequence: TGTGCCAGCAGTTTGGGACAGGGAAACACCATATATTTT. Amino acid sequence: CASSLGQGNTIYF.

This chain uses TRBV28 with TRBJ1-2; no definite D call. V lost 3 bases to trimming and J lost 4 bases, with 6 bases between them. Germline CDR1 and CDR2: MDHEN and SYDVKM. The CDR3 loop spans 12 amino acids. The CDR3: CASSLAGYGYTF. The DNA of the CDR3 is TGTGCCAGCAGTTTGGCCGGCTATGGCTACACCTTC.

The chain employs TRBV19 and TRBJ1-2; D ambiguous. This CDR3 spans 13 amino acids. The germline V gene encodes CDR1 LNHDA and CDR2 SQIVND (reference sequence). V dropped 3 bases and J dropped 8 bases, with 13 bases sitting between them. The CDR3 DNA reads TGTGCCAGTAGTATCCGTACATTGGGAGGCTACACCTTC. This sequence encodes CASSIRTLGGYTF. Full variable domain (rest looked up from reference TRBV19 and TRBJ1-2): DGGITQSPKYLFRKEGQNVTLSCEQNLNHDAMYWYRQDPGQGLRLIYYSQIVNDFQKGDIAEGYSVSREKKESFPLTVTSAQKNPTAFYLCASSIRTLGGYTFGSGTRLTVV.

This clone was counted only a few times. The chain uses TRBV7-2 and TRBJ2-5, with a weak D call TRBD2 (5 bases). Trimming shortened V by 1 base and J by 5 bases, and 11 bases separated the two germline ends. Germline CDR1 reads SGHTA; CDR2 reads FQGNSA. This CDR3 contains 14 residues. CDR3 nucleotides: TGTGCCAGCAGCTTAGGACCGAGGGTGGAGACCCAGTACTTC. As protein: CASSLGPRVETQYF.

In its sample, this clone was seen a few times. The V call is TRBV19, the J call TRBJ2-2; 10 nucleotides align to TRBD2. CDR1 and CDR2 (germline): LNHDA, SQIVND (reference sequence). CDR3 length equals 18 residues. The junction had 15 bases not matched to a gene; V was cut back by 6 bases and J by 5 bases. For the CDR3, the DNA is TGTGCCAGTAGCCCGGGACTAGCGCCCGTGCTTGGGACCGGGGAGCTGTTTTTT. It yields the protein CASSPGLAPVLGTGELFF.

The chain carries TRBV18 and TRBJ2-1; TRBD1 aligns across 9 bases. CDR1 is KGHSH and CDR2 is LQKENI in the germline V gene. Trimming cost V 5 bases and J 4 bases; bases outside gene matches: 6. The CDR3 is made up of 15 amino acids. The CDR3 region is CASSGRQGVYNEQFF. DNA of the CDR3: TGTGCCAGCTCAGGACGACAGGGGGTATACAATGAGCAGTTCTTC. The full variable domain, with the rest looked up from reference TRBV18 and TRBJ2-1, is NAGVMQNPRHLVRRRGQEARLRCSPMKGHSHVYWYRQLPEEGLKFMVYLQKENIIDESGMPKERFSAEFPKEGPSILRIQQVVRGDSAAYFCASSGRQGVYNEQFFGPGTRLTVL.

The V gene is TRBV7-9, the J gene TRBJ2-5; TRBD2 matches at 11 bases. The germline V gene has CDR1 SEHNR and CDR2 FQNEAQ (reference sequence). CDR3 length: 17 residues. Trimming cost V 5 bases and J 7 bases; bases outside gene matches: 15. The CDR3, as DNA: TGTGCCAGCAGCCGGGGGACTAGCGGTCTCTTAGGGGGGACCCAGTACTTC. It encodes CASSRGTSGLLGGTQYF.

This chain links TRBV6-5 with TRBJ2-3; D is perhaps TRBD1 (6 bases). The CDR3 has 14 amino acids. The germline V and J ends were trimmed by 5 bases and 1 base, with 10 bases remaining between them. Germline V gene lookup returns CDR1 MNHEY and CDR2 SVGAGI. The DNA for the CDR3 is TGTGCCAGCAGTCCCGGACAGCGCACAGATACGCAGTATTTT. Translated, it gives CASSPGQRTDTQYF.

The rearrangement links TRBV10-1 to TRBJ2-2; TRBD1 aligns across 11 bases. Unmatched junction bases numbered 5, after V lost 5 bases and J lost 6 bases. Per germline, CDR1 WNHNN and CDR2 SYGVQD (reference sequence). The CDR3 spans 15 residues. CDR3 DNA sequence: TGCGCCAGCAGTACCGGGACAGGGGGGCCCGGGGAGCTGTTTTTT. Its protein is CASSTGTGGPGELFF.

V gene TRBV19 combines with J gene TRBJ1-1, with D unresolved. Germline CDR1 reads LNHDA; CDR2 reads SQIVND (reference sequence). Trimming took off 7 bases at V and 2 bases at J, with 14 bases between the two ends. The CDR3 has 14 amino acids. Here the CDR3 reads CASTQDRVNTEAFF. DNA for the CDR3: TGTGCCAGTACCCAAGACCGGGTAAACACTGAAGCTTTCTTT. The whole variable domain, filled in from reference TRBV19 and TRBJ1-1, reads DGGITQSPKYLFRKEGQNVTLSCEQNLNHDAMYWYRQDPGQGLRLIYYSQIVNDFQKGDIAEGYSVSREKKESFPLTVTSAQKNPTAFYLCASTQDRVNTEAFFGQGTRLTVV.

CDR3 residues: CASSETQGPNTEAFF. In DNA, the CDR3 is TGTGCCAGCAGTGAAACTCAGGGACCAAACACTGAAGCTTTCTTT. The chain uses TRBV2 and TRBJ1-1, with D possibly matching TRBD1 (5 bases). V gave up 2 bases and J gave up 2 bases, with 12 bases separating them. The V gene's germline CDR1 is SNHLY and CDR2 FYNNEI. The length of the CDR3 is 15 residues.

This clone appeared a few times. The rearrangement uses TRBV9 and TRBJ1-4, with TRBD1 as a possible D gene (5 bases). Trimming pared 0 bases from V and 10 bases from J, leaving 10 bases between. CDR1 and CDR2 from the germline V gene are SGDLS and YYNGEE. The CDR3 sequence is 13 residues long. CDR3 sequence reads: CASSVGRGRKLFF. CDR3 DNA sequence: TGTGCCAGCAGCGTAGGTCGGGGCCGAAAACTGTTTTTT.

V and J are TRBV29-1 and TRBJ2-1; TRBD1 aligns across 10 bases. Trimming at V came to 5 bases and at J to 7 bases, leaving 5 bases not matched to a gene. This CDR3 contains 13 residues. Germline CDR1 is SQVTM and CDR2 is ANQGSEA. CDR3 sequence reads: CSVRQGAWNEQFF. Here the CDR3 DNA reads TGCAGCGTTCGACAGGGGGCTTGGAATGAGCAGTTCTTC.

This clone was counted a few times. This chain links TRBV6-5 with TRBJ2-2; the match to TRBD2 covers 8 bases. The V segment lost 7 bases and the J segment 6 bases; nucleotides outside the gene matches: 10. The length of the CDR3 is 15 residues. Germline values: CDR1 MNHEY, CDR2 SVGAGI. This chain's CDR3 is CASTPGAGGAGELFF. The CDR3, as DNA: TGTGCCAGCACCCCAGGGGCCGGGGGGGCCGGGGAGCTGTTTTTT.

The chain combines TRBV29-1 with TRBJ1-4; D is ambiguous. Germline CDR1 SQVTM, CDR2 ANQGSEA. Trimming took off 8 bases at V and 3 bases at J, with 13 bases between the two ends. The CDR3 loop spans 13 amino acids. CDR3 nucleotides: TGCAGCTATAAACAGAATCCTAATGAAAAACTGTTTTTT. It yields the protein CSYKQNPNEKLFF.

The chain uses TRBV13 and TRBJ1-6; maybe TRBD1 (6 bases). The CDR3 contains 15 residues. Trimming stripped 5 bases from V and 10 bases from J, with 18 bases between. Germline V gives CDR1 PRHDT, CDR2 FYEKMQ (reference sequence). This chain's CDR3 is CASSIYRDIWSPLHF. The CDR3, as DNA: TGTGCCAGCAGCATCTACAGGGATATTTGGTCACCCCTCCACTTT.

V usage is TRBV18 and J usage is TRBJ2-1; unclear D gene. Germline V gene lookup returns CDR1 KGHSH and CDR2 LQKENI. This CDR3 contains 16 residues. Trimming left V 3 bases short and J 0 bases short, with 12 bases between. Here the CDR3 reads CASSPNPPSSYNEQFF. In DNA form, the CDR3 reads TGTGCCAGCTCACCCAACCCCCCCAGCTCCTACAATGAGCAGTTCTTC.

This sequence joins TRBV7-9 and TRBJ1-6; D might be TRBD1 (5 bases). V lost 5 bases and J 10 bases, leaving 18 bases between the germline ends. The germline V gene encodes CDR1 SEHNR and CDR2 FQNEAQ (reference sequence). The CDR3 is 15 amino acids. CDR3 sequence reads: CASSPDQGWSSPLHF. The CDR3 bases are TGTGCCAGCAGCCCTGACCAGGGTTGGTCATCACCCCTCCACTTT. The full variable domain, its missing parts supplied by reference TRBV7-9 and TRBJ1-6, is DTGVSQNPRHKITKRGQNVTFRCDPISEHNRLYWYRQTLGQGPEFLTYFQNEAQLEKSRLLSDRFSAERPKGSFSTLEIQRTEQGDSAMYLCASSPDQGWSSPLHFGNGTRLTVT.

This CDR3 is CASSQPRQGGKNTIYF. In DNA, the CDR3 is TGTGCCAGCAGCCAACCGAGACAGGGAGGGAAGAACACCATATATTTT. The rearrangement uses TRBV14 and TRBJ1-3, with 7 bases matching TRBD1. V was clipped by 2 bases and J by 7 bases; unmatched bases: 11. The germline V gene encodes CDR1 SGHDN and CDR2 FVKESK. There are 16 residues in the CDR3. The variable domain in full, with the rest retrieved from reference TRBV14 and TRBJ1-3, is EAGVTQFPSHSVIEKGQTVTLRCDPISGHDNLYWYRRVMGKEIKFLLHFVKESKQDESGMPNNRFLAERTGGTYSTLKVQPAELEDSGVYFCASSQPRQGGKNTIYFGEGSWLTVV.

V usage is TRBV5-1 and J usage is TRBJ2-5; 7 nucleotides agree with TRBD1. Germline CDR1 and CDR2: SGHRS and YFSETQ. The CDR3 totals 16 residues. Unmatched junction bases numbered 8, after V lost 1 base and J lost 2 bases. The CDR3 DNA is TGCGCCAGCAGCTTGTCCTCCCCAGGGGGACAAGAGACCCAGTACTTC. It specifies CASSLSSPGGQETQYF.

The chain carries TRBV6-1 and TRBJ2-7; 11 nucleotides agree with TRBD2. Germline V gene sequence: CDR1 MNHNS, CDR2 SASEGT. V lost 5 bases and J lost 1; bases outside the gene matches: 4. This CDR3 comprises 15 residues. The chain's CDR3 is CASSRTSGFSYEQYV. The CDR3 nucleotides read TGTGCCAGCAGTCGGACTAGCGGGTTTTCCTACGAGCAGTACGTC.

The V gene is TRBV10-3, the J gene TRBJ2-1, with unresolved D. Germline values: CDR1 ENHRY, CDR2 SYGVKD. Trimming took 2 bases from V and 10 from J, leaving 9 bases between them. This CDR3 contains 12 residues. The CDR3 DNA follows: TGTGCCATCAGTGAGATACTGGGGGAGCAGTTCTTC. Translated, it gives CAISEILGEQFF.

This chain joins TRBV9 and TRBJ1-1; D remains unclear. CDR1 SGDLS and CDR2 YYNGEE come from the germline V gene. CDR3 length equals 13 residues. V lost 6 bases, J lost 0 bases, and 9 bases lay in between. CDR3 loop: CASKGSLNTEAFF. The CDR3 bases are TGTGCCAGCAAAGGCAGCCTGAACACTGAAGCTTTCTTT.